This T cell receptor beta chain derives from a study of CD8+ T cells in alopecia areata (dated by TCRdb to between 2018 and 2020). About the investigation overall: The treated patients took part in an open-label pilot trial in which moderate-to-severe alopecia areata was treated with oral tofacitinib at 5 to 10 mg twice daily. The study used high-throughput TCRbeta sequencing to examine T cell clonal expansion in alopecia areata, in both the C3H/HeJ mouse model and human patients. For the treated patients, the SALT score, which quantifies what percentage of scalp surface area is affected, served as the measure of disease severity. Patients received tofacitinib for 6 to 18 months and were then followed off drug for 6 months to check for delayed response and recurrence. On the human side, TCRbeta sequencing was run on scalp tissue and on sorted CD4+ and CD8+ peripheral blood T cells from healthy controls and from alopecia areata patients with either patchy or totalis/universalis disease. Patients on tofacitinib were biopsied at baseline and after 4 and 24 weeks of treatment, and several of the patients also had a later scalp biopsy. TCRbeta CDR3 regions were amplified by immunoSEQ multiplex PCR using 35 Vbeta forward and 13 Jbeta reverse primers. The RNA source kit depended on sample type: the PAXgene miRNA kit for fixed scalp, the miRNeasy kit for PBMCs, and the RNeasy kit for mouse skin. Clonality in the scalp was compared among normal scalp (n=4), patchy alopecia areata scalp (n=8), and alopecia totalis/universalis scalp (n=8).

The time point label, read with the paper, signifies: roughly 27 days on oral tofacitinib. The sample's treatment or condition label is to be understood as: oral pan-JAK inhibitor, 5-10 mg twice daily. Peripheral blood and lesional scalp punch biopsies were obtained from patients with alopecia areata. PBMCs were isolated by density centrifugation and stained for CD3, CD4 and CD8, and CD4+ and CD8+ T cells were sorted on a FACSAria. This clone has a handful of counts. No antigen is known for it. Base-call qualities are not available, and no considerably larger clone is one nucleotide away. Other DNA sequences in the sample encode the same CDR3. Library creation used the immunoSEQ multiplex PCR assay. For TCR sequencing, RNA was extracted from every sample and reverse transcribed into cDNA to serve as template. First-strand cDNA was synthesized using SuperScript III with a 2:1 mix of oligo-dT and random hexamers. Amplification bias was assessed with a synthetic immune receptor repertoire, and residual bias was removed computationally. From the authors' description of their analysis: Raw reads were preprocessed to remove errors, and CDR3 was defined by IMGT conventions from the conserved cysteine to phenylalanine. Clonality was computed as 1 minus the Shannon entropy, with the entropy normalized by log2 of the number of productive unique TCRs. Scalp TCRbeta sequences were cross-referenced with sorted blood CD4 and CD8 repertoires so that the CD4 or CD8 identity of scalp clones could be inferred. This is the immuneACCESS table as TCRdb keeps it, with only in-frame sequences that have V and J called. A part of the clones is gone; compared with another copy, unresolved V genes explain less than half, and the rest is unexplained. V and J calls and clone size come straight from that table; D and trimming were deduced from the DNA. The sample table records 200,000 to 250,000 clones; around three fifths of these occur just once. Together, the top ten hold roughly 4.2% of the sample.

V is shortened by 2 bases, J by 2 bases, and the region joining them spans 7 bases. The CDR1 and CDR2 encoded by the germline V gene (reference sequence) are MNHEY and SMNVEV. The CDR3 covers 15 residues, taking in both the cysteine and the phenylalanine. Kept here is only the CDR3 DNA, which spans 45 bases and is read in frame from base 1. Overall study results and their limits: Because the treated cohort was small and included a single nonresponder, larger studies are needed to assess links between baseline CD8+ expansion and response. Compared with normal scalp, lesional scalp, particularly in alopecia totalis/universalis, had higher clonality and more expanded CD8+ clones, which suggests antigenic drive. Tofacitinib significantly decreased scalp clonality and the number of expanded CD8+ clones among the top 100 scalp clones. TCR sequences shared between patients were less clear than in mice, possibly partly because of HLA diversity in the patient population. Resident alphabeta T cells in normal human skin are also sequenced, complicating scalp TCR repertoire analysis, unlike mouse skin dominated by gammadelta T cells. During tofacitinib treatment, many expanded lesional clones stuck around in both scalp and blood, and this persistence may partly explain why relapse happens after treatment is stopped.

The rearrangement joined TRBV27 to TRBJ1-6, with the identity of the D gene unclear. The source is a human donor with alopecia areata. The sequencing used CD4+ T cells sorted from blood, collected at week 4, from a patient treated with tofacitinib. Here the CDR3 is given as CASSLGGTYNSPLHF. The DNA sequence is as follows: TGTGCCAGCAGTTTAGGAGGAACCTATAATTCACCCCTCCACTTT.